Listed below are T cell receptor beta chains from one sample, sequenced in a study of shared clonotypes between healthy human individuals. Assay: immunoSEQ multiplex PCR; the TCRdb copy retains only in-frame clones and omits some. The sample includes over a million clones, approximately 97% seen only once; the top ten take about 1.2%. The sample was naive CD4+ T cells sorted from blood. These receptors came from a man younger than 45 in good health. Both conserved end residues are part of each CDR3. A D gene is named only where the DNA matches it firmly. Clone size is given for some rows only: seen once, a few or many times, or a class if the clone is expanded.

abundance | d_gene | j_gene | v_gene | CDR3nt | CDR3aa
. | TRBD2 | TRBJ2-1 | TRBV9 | TGTGCCAGCACCGACGGGACTAGCGGGTGGGAGCAGTTCTTC | CASTDGTSGWEQFF
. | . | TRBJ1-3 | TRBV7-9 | TGTGCCAGCAGCTTAGCGCAGGGGTTAAGCTCTGGAAACACCATATATTTT | CASSLAQGLSSGNTIYF
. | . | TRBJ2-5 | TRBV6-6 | TGTGCCAGCAGTTACTCAGGGGTTGAGAAGACCCAGTACTTC | CASSYSGVEKTQYF
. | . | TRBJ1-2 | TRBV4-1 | TGCGCCAGCAGCCAAGCGTTTGACTATGGCTACACCTTC | CASSQAFDYGYTF
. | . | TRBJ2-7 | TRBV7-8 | TGTGCCAGCAGCGTCTTGGTTGGGTCCTACGAGCAGTACTTC | CASSVLVGSYEQYF
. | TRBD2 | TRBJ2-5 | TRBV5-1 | TGCGCCAGCAGCTTGTTTTTTGCGGGAGGCCCCCTAGAGACCCAGTACTTC | CASSLFFAGGPLETQYF
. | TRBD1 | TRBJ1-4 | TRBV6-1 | TGTGCCAGCAGTGAGGGGACAGGCTATGAAAAACTGTTTTTT | CASSEGTGYEKLFF
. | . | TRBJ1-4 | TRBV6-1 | TGTGCCAGCAGTGAACGTGGAAATGAAAAACTGTTTTTT | CASSERGNEKLFF
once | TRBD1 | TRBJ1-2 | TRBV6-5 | TGTGCCAGCAGAAGGGACAGGGGAAGTGGCTACACCTTC | CASRRDRGSGYTF
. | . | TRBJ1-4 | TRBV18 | TGTGCCAGCTCACCCAGACTTAATAATGAAAAACTGTTTTTT | CASSPRLNNEKLFF
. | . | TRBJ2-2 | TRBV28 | TGTGCCAGCACAACGATAGGACACACCGGGGAGCTGTTTTTT | CASTTIGHTGELFF
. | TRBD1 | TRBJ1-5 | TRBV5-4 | TGTGCCAGCAGTTCCCAGGGGGAACAGCCCCAGCATTTT | CASSSQGEQPQHF
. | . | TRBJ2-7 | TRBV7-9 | TGTGCCAGCAGCCCACCAGGAATAGCAGGCTACGAGCAGTACTTC | CASSPPGIAGYEQYF
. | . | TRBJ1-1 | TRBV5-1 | TGCGCCAGCAGCCTGTCGGCAGGGATCATGAACACTGAAGCTTTCTTT | CASSLSAGIMNTEAFF
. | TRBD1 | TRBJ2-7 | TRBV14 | TGTGCCAGCAGCCAATCCAGGCGGGACAGGGGTGGCGAGCAGTACTTC | CASSQSRRDRGGEQYF
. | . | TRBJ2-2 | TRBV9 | TGTGCCAGCAGCGTAACCACAGGTGGGCCCGGGGAGCTGTTTTTT | CASSVTTGGPGELFF
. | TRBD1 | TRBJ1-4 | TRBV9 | TGTGCCAGCAGCGTAGGAGGACAGGGGGTTGAAAAACTGTTTTTT | CASSVGGQGVEKLFF
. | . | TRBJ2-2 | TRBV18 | TGTGCCAGCTCTACACGCCAGTTAGCCAGCCACGCGAACACCGGGGAGCTGTTTTTT | CASSTRQLASHANTGELFF
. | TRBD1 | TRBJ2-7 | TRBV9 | TGTGCCAGCAGCGTAGCCGGGACAGGGTTACGAGAGCAGTACTTC | CASSVAGTGLREQYF
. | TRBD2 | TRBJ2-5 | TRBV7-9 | TGTGCCAGCAGCTTAGTCCTAGCGGGAGTACGGGAGACCCAGTACTTC | CASSLVLAGVRETQYF
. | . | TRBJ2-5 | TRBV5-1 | TGCGCCAGCAGCTTCACCATAGGGGAGACCCAGTACTTC | CASSFTIGETQYF
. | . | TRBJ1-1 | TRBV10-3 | TGTGCCATCAGTGCGGGAGGAAACATGAACACTGAAGCTTTCTTT | CAISAGGNMNTEAFF
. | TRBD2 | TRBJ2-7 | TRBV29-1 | TGCAGCGTTGTTGGGAGCGGGAAGGGGTCATACGAGCAGTACTTC | CSVVGSGKGSYEQYF